This T cell receptor (beta chain) was sequenced during a study of read filtering for tumor transcriptome and immune sequencing (dated by TCRdb to 2018 to 2020). Describing the broader study: The cohort had 17 male and more than 12 female patients with a mean age of roughly 70 years, ranging from 47 to 80. Under revised international staging, roughly eight patients fell into R-ISS I, more than 15 into R-ISS II and 7 into R-ISS III. After DNase treatment, whole-transcriptome libraries were prepared with the TruSeq RNA Access Library Prep Kit. Per sample, about 3.5 to 10.27 million TCR-region mapped reads were obtained with IR-seq, compared with only roughly 80 to 1273 with RNA-seq. TCR repertoires obtained by targeted immune repertoire sequencing and by bulk whole-transcriptome sequencing performed on the same bone marrow samples were compared. A main aim was a read-filtering strategy for immune repertoire data, specifically whether clonotypes supported by a single read should be removed.

TCR libraries were built from approximately 400 ng RNA with the Immunoverse kit, using molecular barcoded adaptors covering alpha/delta and beta/gamma chains. The same RNA used for transcriptome sequencing was used for TCR library preparation. An Illumina HiSeq 4000 with 2 x 150 cycles was used to sequence the TCR libraries. Regarding the original processing steps: MiXCR aligned TCR reads to human V, D, J and C references and assembled the aligned reads into CDR3 clonotypes, with quality filtering and error correction included. The tcR package in R was used to analyze clonotype counts and gene usage diversity. For inspection of raw mapping reads, RNA-seq reads were mapped by STAR aligner version 2.5.3a onto GRCh37 of the human genome. To test the effect of sequencing depth on detected clonotypes, IR-seq fastq files were randomly downsampled using Seqtk 1.3. TCRdb trimmed public reads at Q25 via fastp, called clones via MiXCR and kept in-frame beta chains. Every distinct CDR3 protein forms one entry, paired with its most common genes and DNA. It is TCRdb's table, rather than the study itself, that gives the V and J calls and clone size. The sample table holds about 93,000 distinct CDR3 sequences, of which about 22% were seen once. Of the sample, roughly 11% is held by the ten largest clones.

This clonotype has a count of ten or more. It lacks a known antigen. Base qualities are missing; no much larger clone stands one base away. CDR1 and CDR2 (SEHNR, FQNEAQ) derive from the germline V gene (reference sequence). Spanning cysteine to phenylalanine, the CDR3 consists of 14 amino acids. The entry retains the CDR3 DNA only, 42 bases that are in frame from base 1. V was cut back by 0 bases and J by 1 base, leaving a gap of 4 bases between them. Bone marrow was sampled from every patient at the time of active disease. Bone marrow mononuclear cells were isolated by Ficoll-Hypaque density gradient centrifugation. CD138-negative cells were obtained by negative selection after labeling with CD138 magnetic microbeads on a MACS separator, removing myeloma plasma cells. The purity of the isolated cells was checked by flow cytometry with CD138 antibodies on an Attune NxT. Total RNA was extracted using TRIzol reagent and was quantified on a NanoDrop spectrophotometer. For each patient, the CD138-negative bone marrow sample underwent paired RNA-seq and IR-seq.

Study-wide conclusions, independent of this receptor: Removing single-read clonotypes increased the correlation between IR-seq and RNA-seq shared clonotype proportions. Compared with RNA-seq, IR-seq captured clonotypes at much greater depth and more reliably, and a smaller IR-seq throughput was enough to identify most of the shared clonotypes. The sorted CD138-negative fraction was not purified T cells but a mixed bone marrow immune population. Single-read clonotypes made up roughly 80% of clonotypes but only approximately 4% of total reads in IR-seq, compared with roughly 70% of clonotypes and roughly 45% of reads in RNA-seq.

The sequence joins TRBV7-9 to TRBJ2-4, with no reliable assignment of the D segment. Input material: a population of CD138-negative cells sorted from bone marrow. The cell subset or site label corresponds to: bone marrow mononuclear cells depleted of CD138+ plasma/myeloma cells by negative magnetic selection. The sequence derives from a donor at least 40 years old with multiple myeloma. The sequence in DNA is TGTGCCAGCAGCTTAGCTGGGGCCAAAAACATTCAGTACTTC. Its coded protein is CASSLAGAKNIQYF.